The clone carrying this TCR beta chain was counted many times. As yet, its antigen is unknown. Construction of the TCRbeta library involved unique molecular identifiers. TCRdb re-called the PCR reads with MiXCR, one entry per CDR3 protein. The repertoire consists of hundreds of thousands of distinct CDR3 sequences, with about 10% occurring once and the leading ten covering 2%. The CDR3 covers 14 residues. The V gene's germline CDR1 is DFQATT and CDR2 SNEGSKA (reference sequence). Between the trimmed V and J ends, which lost 0 bases and 1 base, there was a span of 9 bases. These data originate in a study of T-cell reconstitution after alpha-beta-depleted transplantation in children. Study-level results: Reports say that about two months after transplant, the alpha-beta T cells came out of several hundred graft clones that had expanded. T-cell counts and diversity at one year post-transplant came mainly from newly produced T cells.

Source: PBMCs, taken before TCRalphabeta/CD19-depleted stem cell transplant. The receptor comes from a child between 2 and 9 years old with inherited bone marrow failure, due to receive a stem cell transplant. The J gene is TRBJ1-1, the V gene TRBV20-1; no clear D gene. CDR3 loop: CSARDLAGNTEAFF. The CDR3 coding sequence is TGCAGTGCTAGAGATCTGGCAGGGAACACTGAAGCTTTCTTT.